This TCR beta chain was identified during a study of blood T cell repertoires in COVID-19. In the study overall: COVID-19 samples from acute and convalescent phases originated in the United States, Italy and Spain. PBMCs, B-cell-depleted T cells, or T cells provided the cDNA or gDNA that made up the material.

Under the authors' procedure: Amplification of reference gene primers was used by the study to estimate nucleated cell counts. The data were produced by immunoSEQ multiplex PCR, yet TCRdb's version contains in-frame clones alone and is incomplete. V and J calls and clone size are copied from that table; D and trimming were computed from the DNA. The data show 65,000 to 85,000 clones, more than 60% seen once. This CDR3 contains 16 residues. Germline CDR1 reads SGDLS; CDR2 reads YYNGEE. Trimming took 0 bases from V and 0 from J, leaving 11 bases between them. Sequencing was performed on peripheral blood. V gene TRBV9 combines with J gene TRBJ2-3; weak D call: TRBD2 (6 bases). The TCR sequence derives from a human donor in a cohort sampled during active COVID-19. The CDR3, as DNA: TGTGCCAGCAGCGTAGAGAGCGGGTCTAGCACAGATACGCAGTATTTT. Its translation: CASSVESGSSTDTQYF.